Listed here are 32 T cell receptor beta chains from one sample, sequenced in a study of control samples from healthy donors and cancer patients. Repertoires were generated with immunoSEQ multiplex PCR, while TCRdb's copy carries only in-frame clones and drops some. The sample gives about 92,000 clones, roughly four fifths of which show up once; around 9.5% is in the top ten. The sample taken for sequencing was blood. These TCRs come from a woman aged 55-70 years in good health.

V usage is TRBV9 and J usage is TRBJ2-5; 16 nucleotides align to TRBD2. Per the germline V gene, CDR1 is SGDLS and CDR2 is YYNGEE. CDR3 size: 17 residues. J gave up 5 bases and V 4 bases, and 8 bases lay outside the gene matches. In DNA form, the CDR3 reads TGTGCCAGCAGCATCGGGACTAGCGGGGGGGCACGGGAGACCCAGTACTTC. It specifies CASSIGTSGGARETQYF.

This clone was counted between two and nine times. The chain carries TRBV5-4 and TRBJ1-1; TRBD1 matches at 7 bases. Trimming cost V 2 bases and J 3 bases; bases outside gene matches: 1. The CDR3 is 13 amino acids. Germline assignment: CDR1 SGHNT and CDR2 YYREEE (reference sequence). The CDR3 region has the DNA TGTGCCAGCAGCTTTGGACAGGACACTGAAGCTTTCTTT. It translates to CASSFGQDTEAFF.

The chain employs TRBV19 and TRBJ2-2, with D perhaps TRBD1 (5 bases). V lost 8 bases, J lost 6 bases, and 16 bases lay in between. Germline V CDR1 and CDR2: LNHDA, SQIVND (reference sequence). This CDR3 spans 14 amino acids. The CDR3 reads CASAGIWVPGELFF. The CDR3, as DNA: TGTGCCAGTGCAGGGATATGGGTTCCCGGGGAGCTGTTTTTT.

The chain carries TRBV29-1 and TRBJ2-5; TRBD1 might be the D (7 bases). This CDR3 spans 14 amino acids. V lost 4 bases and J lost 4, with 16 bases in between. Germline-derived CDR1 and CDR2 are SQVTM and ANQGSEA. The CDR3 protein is CSVGGQGGPETQYF. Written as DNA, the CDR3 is TGCAGCGTTGGGGGGCAGGGGGGTCCAGAGACCCAGTACTTC. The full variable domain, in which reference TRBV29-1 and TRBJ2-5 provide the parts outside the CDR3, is SAVISQKPSRDICQRGTSLTIQCQVDSQVTMMFWYRQQPGQSLTLIATANQGSEATYESGFVIDKFPISRPNLTFSTLTVSNMSPEDSSIYLCSVGGQGGPETQYFGPGTRLLVL.

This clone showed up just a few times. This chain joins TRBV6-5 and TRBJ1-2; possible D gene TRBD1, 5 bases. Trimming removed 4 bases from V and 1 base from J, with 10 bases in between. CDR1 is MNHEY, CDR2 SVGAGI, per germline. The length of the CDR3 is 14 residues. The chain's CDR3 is CASSSGRVNYGYTF. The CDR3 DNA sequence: TGTGCCAGCAGTTCGGGCAGGGTTAACTATGGCTACACCTTC.

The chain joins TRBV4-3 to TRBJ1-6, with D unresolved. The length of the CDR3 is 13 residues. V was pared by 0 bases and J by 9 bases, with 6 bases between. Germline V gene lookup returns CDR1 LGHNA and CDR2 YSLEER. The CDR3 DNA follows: TGCGCCAGCAGCCAAGATACGGCTTCACCCCTCCACTTT. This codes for CASSQDTASPLHF.

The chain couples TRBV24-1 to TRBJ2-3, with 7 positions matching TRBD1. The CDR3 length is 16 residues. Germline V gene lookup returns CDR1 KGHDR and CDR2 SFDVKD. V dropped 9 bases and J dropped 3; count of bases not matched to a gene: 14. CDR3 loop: CATGQAWDSVTDTQYF. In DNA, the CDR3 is TGTGCCACCGGCCAGGCGTGGGACAGTGTGACAGATACGCAGTATTTT.

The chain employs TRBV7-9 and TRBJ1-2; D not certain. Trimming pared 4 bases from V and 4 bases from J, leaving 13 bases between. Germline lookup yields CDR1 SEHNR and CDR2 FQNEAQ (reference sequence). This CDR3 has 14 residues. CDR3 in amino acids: CASSSGRGAYGYTF. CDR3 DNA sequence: TGTGCCAGCAGCTCCGGACGGGGAGCCTATGGCTACACCTTC.

This chain's CDR3 is CASSSMLAGIPGEQYF. The CDR3 DNA reads TGTGCCAGCAGTTCAATGCTAGCGGGGATACCTGGCGAGCAGTACTTC. The chain recombines TRBV28 with TRBJ2-7; 9 nucleotides match TRBD2. Germline CDR1 MDHEN, CDR2 SYDVKM. The CDR3 runs to 16 residues. V was clipped by 4 bases and J by 6 bases; unmatched bases: 13.

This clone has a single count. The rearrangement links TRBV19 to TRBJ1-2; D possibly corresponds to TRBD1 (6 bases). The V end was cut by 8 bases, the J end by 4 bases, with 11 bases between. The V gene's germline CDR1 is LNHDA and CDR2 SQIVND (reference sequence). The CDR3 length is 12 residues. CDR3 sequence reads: CASRFRGYGYTF. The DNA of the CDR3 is TGTGCCAGTCGGTTCAGGGGCTATGGCTACACCTTC.

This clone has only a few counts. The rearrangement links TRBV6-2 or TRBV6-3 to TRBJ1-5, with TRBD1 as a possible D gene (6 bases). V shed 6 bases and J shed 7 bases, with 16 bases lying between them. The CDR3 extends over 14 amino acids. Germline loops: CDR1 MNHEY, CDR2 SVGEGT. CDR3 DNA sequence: TGTGCCAGCAGCCTCCCTGAGGGGGGGCAGCCCCAGCATTTT. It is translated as CASSLPEGGQPQHF.

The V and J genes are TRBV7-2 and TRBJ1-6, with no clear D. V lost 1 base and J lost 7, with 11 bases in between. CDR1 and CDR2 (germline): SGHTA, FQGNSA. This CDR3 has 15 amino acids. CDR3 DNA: TGTGCCAGCAGCTTAGTGAGAGGCTTGAATTCACCCCTCCACTTT. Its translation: CASSLVRGLNSPLHF. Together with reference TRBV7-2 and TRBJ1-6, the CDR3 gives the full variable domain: GAGVSQSPSNKVTEKGKDVELRCDPISGHTALYWYRQSLGQGLEFLIYFQGNSAPDKSGLPSDRFSAERTGGSVSTLTIQRTQQEDSAVYLCASSLVRGLNSPLHFGNGTRLTVT.

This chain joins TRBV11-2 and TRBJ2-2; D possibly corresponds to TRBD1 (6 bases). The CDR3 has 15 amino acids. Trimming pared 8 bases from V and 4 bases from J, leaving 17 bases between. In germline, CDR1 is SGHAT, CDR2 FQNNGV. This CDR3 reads CASQPPGVVTGELFF. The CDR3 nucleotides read TGTGCCAGCCAACCCCCAGGGGTAGTCACCGGGGAGCTGTTTTTT.

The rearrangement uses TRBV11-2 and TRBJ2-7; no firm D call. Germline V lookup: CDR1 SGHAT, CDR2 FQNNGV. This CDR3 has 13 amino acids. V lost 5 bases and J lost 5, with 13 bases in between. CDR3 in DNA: TGTGCCAGCAGCCAAGGTAGTTCCCACGAGCAGTACTTC. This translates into CASSQGSSHEQYF.

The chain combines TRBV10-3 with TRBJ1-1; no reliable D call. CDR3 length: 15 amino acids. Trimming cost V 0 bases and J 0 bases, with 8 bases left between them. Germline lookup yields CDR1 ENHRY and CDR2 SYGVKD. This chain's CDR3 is CAISESEGLNTEAFF. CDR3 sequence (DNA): TGTGCCATCAGTGAGTCGGAGGGATTGAACACTGAAGCTTTCTTT.

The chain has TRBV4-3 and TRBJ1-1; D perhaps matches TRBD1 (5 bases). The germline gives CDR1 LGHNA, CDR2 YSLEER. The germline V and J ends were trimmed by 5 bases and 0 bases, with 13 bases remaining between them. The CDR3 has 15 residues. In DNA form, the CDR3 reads TGCGCCAGCAGCAAACTGGGACTGATGAACACTGAAGCTTTCTTT. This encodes CASSKLGLMNTEAFF.

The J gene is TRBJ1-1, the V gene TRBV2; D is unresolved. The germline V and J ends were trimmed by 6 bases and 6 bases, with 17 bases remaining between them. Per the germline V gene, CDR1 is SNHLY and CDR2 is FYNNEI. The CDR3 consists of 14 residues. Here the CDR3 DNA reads TGTGCCAGCAGCTTAATCGGGTACGGGGCTGAAGCTTTCTTT. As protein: CASSLIGYGAEAFF.

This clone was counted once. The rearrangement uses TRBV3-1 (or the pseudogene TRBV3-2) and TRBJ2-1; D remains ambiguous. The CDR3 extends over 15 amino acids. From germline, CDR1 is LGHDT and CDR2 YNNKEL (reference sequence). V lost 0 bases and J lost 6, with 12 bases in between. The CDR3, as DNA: TGTGCCAGCAGCCAAGAATGGGCTCTGGCCAATGAGCAGTTCTTC. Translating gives CASSQEWALANEQFF.

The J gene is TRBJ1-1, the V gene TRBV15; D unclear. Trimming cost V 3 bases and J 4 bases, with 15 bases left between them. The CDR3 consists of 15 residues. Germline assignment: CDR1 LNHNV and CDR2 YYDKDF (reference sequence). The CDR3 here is CATSRGTIRSTEAFF. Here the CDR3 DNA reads TGTGCCACCAGCAGGGGTACAATCCGGTCCACTGAAGCTTTCTTT.

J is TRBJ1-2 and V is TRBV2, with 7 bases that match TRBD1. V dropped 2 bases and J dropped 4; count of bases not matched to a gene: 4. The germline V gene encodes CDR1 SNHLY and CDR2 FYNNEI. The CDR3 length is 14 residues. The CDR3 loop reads CASSERTGPYGYTF. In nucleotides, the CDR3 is TGTGCCAGCAGTGAACGGACAGGACCCTATGGCTACACCTTC.

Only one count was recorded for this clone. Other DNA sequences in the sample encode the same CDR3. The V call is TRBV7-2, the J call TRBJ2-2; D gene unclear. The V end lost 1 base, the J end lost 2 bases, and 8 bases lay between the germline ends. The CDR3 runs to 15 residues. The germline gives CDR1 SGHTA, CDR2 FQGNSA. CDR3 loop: CASSLGTANTGELFF. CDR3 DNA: TGTGCCAGCAGCTTAGGGACGGCTAACACCGGGGAGCTGTTTTTT.

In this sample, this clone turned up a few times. The CDR3 DNA reads TGCGCCAGCAGCTACGACAGATATGGCTACACCTTC. Amino acids: CASSYDRYGYTF. The chain links TRBV5-1 to TRBJ1-2; TRBD1 is a possible D gene (5 bases). The V gene lost 3 bases and the J gene lost 5 bases, with 8 bases spanning the gap. The CDR3 is 12 amino acids. Germline V gives CDR1 SGHRS, CDR2 YFSETQ.

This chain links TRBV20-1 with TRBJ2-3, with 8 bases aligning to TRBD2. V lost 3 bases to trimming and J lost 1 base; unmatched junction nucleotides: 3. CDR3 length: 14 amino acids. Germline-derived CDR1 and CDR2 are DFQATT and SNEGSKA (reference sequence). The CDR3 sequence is CSASVTSGTDTQYF. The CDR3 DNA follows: TGCAGTGCTAGTGTGACTAGCGGCACAGATACGCAGTATTTT.

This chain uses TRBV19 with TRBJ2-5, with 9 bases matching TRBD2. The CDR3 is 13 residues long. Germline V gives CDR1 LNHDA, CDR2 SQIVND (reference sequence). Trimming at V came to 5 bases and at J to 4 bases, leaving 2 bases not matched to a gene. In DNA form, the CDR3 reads TGTGCCAGTAGTGCGCGGGGGGGAGAGACCCAGTACTTC. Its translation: CASSARGGETQYF.

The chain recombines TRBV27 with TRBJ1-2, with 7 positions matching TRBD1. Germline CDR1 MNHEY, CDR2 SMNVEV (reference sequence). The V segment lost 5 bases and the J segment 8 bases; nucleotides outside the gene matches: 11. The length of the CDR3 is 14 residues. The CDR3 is CASSPRTGEYGYTF. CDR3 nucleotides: TGTGCCAGCAGTCCCCGGACAGGCGAATACGGCTACACCTTC.

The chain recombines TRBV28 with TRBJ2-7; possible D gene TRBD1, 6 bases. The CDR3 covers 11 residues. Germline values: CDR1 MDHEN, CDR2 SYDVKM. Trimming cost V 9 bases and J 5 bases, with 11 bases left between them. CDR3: CASNRADEQYF. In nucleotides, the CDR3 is TGTGCCAGTAACAGGGCGGACGAGCAGTACTTC.

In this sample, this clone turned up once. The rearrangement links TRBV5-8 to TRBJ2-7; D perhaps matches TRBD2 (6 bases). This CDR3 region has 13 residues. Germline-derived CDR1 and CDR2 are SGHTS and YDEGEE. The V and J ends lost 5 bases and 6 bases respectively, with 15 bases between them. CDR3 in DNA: TGTGCCAGCAGGTTATGCCGGGACTGCGAGCAGTACTTC. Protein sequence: CASRLCRDCEQYF. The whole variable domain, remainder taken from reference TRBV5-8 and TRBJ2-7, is EAGVTQSPTHLIKTRGQQATLRCSPISGHTSVYWYQQALGLGLQFLLWYDEGEERNRGNFPPRFSGRQFPNYSSELNVNALELEDSALYLCASRLCRDCEQYFGPGTRLTVT.

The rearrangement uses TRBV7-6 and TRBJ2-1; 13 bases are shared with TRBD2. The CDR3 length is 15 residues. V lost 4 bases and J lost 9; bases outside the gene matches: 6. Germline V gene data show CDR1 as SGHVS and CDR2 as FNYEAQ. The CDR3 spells CASSSGLAGVIEQFF. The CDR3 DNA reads TGTGCCAGCAGCTCTGGACTAGCGGGAGTTATTGAGCAGTTCTTC.

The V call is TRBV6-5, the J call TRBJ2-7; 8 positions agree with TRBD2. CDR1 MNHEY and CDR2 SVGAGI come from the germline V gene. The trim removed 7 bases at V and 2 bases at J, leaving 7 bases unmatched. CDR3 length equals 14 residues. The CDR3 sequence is CASTLTGLAYEQYF. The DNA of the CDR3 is TGTGCCAGCACACTTACGGGACTAGCCTACGAGCAGTACTTC.

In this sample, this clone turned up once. The CDR3 region has the DNA TGTGCCAGCAGTCACAGGGAGTCTCAGCCCCAGCATTTT. Its translation: CASSHRESQPQHF. The V and J genes are TRBV6-5 and TRBJ1-5, with D maybe TRBD1 (6 bases). V lost 5 bases and J lost 6, with 11 bases in between. CDR3 length: 13 amino acids. CDR1 and CDR2 (germline): MNHEY, SVGAGI.

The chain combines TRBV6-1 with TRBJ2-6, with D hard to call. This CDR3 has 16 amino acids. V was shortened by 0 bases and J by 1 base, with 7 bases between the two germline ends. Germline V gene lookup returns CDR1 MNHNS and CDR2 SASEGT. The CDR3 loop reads CASSEALRSGANVLTF. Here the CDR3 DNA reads TGTGCCAGCAGTGAAGCGCTTAGGTCTGGGGCCAACGTCCTGACTTTC.

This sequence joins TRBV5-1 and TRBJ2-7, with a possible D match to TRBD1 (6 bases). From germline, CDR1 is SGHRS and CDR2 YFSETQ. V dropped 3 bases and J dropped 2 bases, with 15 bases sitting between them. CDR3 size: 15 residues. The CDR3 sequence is CASSWSQDSTYEQYF. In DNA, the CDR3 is TGCGCCAGCAGCTGGAGTCAGGACAGTACCTACGAGCAGTACTTC.